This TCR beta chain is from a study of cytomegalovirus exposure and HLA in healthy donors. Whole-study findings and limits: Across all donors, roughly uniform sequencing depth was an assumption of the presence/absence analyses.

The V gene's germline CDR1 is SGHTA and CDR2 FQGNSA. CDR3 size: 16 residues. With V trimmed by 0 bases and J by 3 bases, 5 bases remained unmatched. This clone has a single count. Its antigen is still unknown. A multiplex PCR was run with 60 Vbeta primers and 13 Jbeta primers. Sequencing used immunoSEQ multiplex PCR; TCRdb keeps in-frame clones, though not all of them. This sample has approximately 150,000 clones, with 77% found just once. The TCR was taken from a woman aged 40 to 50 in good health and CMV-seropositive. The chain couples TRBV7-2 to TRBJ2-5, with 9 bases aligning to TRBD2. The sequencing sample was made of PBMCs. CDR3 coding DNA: TGTGCCAGCAGCTTAGCCCCTAGCGGGGCTAAAGAGACCCAGTACTTC. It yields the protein CASSLAPSGAKETQYF.